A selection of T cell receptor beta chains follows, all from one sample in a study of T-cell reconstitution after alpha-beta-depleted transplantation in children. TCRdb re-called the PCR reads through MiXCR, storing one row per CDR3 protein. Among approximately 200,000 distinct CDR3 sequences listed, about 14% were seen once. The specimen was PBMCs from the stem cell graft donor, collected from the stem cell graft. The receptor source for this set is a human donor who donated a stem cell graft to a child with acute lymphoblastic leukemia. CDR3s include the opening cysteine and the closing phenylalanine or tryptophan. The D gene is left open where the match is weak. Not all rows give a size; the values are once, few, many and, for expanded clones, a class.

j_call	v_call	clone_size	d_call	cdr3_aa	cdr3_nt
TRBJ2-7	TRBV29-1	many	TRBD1	CSVEPGQGYEQYF	TGCAGCGTGGAACCGGGACAGGGGTACGAGCAGTACTTC
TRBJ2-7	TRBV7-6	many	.	CASSLNGGSYEQYF	TGTGCCAGCAGCTTAAATGGGGGCTCCTACGAGCAGTACTTC
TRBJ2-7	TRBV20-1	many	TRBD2	CSATSGELYEQYF	TGCAGTGCTACTAGCGGGGAGCTCTACGAGCAGTACTTC
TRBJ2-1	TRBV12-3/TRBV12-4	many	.	CASSPQQGVFIYEQFF	TGTGCCAGCAGTCCACAACAGGGAGTATTTATTTATGAGCAGTTCTTC
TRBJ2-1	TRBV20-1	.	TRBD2	CSARDISKAGAWLNEQFF	TGCAGTGCTAGAGATATTTCTAAGGCGGGAGCGTGGTTAAATGAGCAGTTCTTC
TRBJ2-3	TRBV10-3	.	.	CAIKEGGDTQYF	TGTGCCATCAAAGAGGGGGGAGATACGCAGTATTTT
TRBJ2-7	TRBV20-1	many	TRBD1	CSANSGTGIYEQYF	TGCAGTGCTAACTCCGGGACAGGTATCTACGAGCAGTACTTC
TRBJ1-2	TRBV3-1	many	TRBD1	CASSLLDRDEGYTF	TGTGCCAGCAGCCTCCTGGACAGGGATGAGGGCTACACCTTC
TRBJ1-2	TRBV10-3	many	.	CAIGFGYGYTF	TGTGCCATCGGTTTTGGTTATGGCTACACCTTC
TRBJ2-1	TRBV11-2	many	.	CASSTGPGAIVEQFF	TGTGCCAGCAGCACAGGACCGGGGGCCATCGTTGAGCAGTTCTTC
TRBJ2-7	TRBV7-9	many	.	CASSLDLGDFSYEQYF	TGTGCCAGCAGCTTAGACTTAGGGGACTTTTCCTACGAGCAGTACTTC
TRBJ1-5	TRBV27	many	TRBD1	CASSLWGTGELMHF	TGTGCCAGCAGTTTATGGGGGACAGGGGAATTGATGCATTTT
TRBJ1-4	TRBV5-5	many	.	CASSLGLGGEKLFF	TGTGCCAGCAGCTTGGGTCTAGGGGGGGAAAAACTGTTTTTT
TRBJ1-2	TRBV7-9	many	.	CASSFSIGTGSGDGYTF	TGTGCCAGCAGCTTTTCAATTGGAACAGGGAGCGGGGATGGCTACACCTTC
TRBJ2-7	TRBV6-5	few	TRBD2	CASSYRGWEREFYEQYF	TGTGCCAGCAGTTACCGGGGATGGGAGCGGGAGTTTTACGAGCAGTACTTC
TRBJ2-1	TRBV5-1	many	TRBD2	CASSLQGLAGGEDSYNEQFF	TGCGCCAGCAGCTTGCAGGGACTAGCGGGAGGGGAGGACTCCTACAATGAGCAGTTCTTC
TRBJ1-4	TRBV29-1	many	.	CSVRSRVFEKLFF	TGCAGCGTCCGCAGCAGGGTCTTTGAAAAACTGTTTTTT
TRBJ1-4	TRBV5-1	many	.	CASSLGHAGEKLFF	TGCGCCAGCAGCTTGGGGCATGCCGGGGAAAAACTGTTTTTT
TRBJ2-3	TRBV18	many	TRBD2	CASSAPGLAGEEDTQYF	TGTGCCAGCTCAGCTCCGGGACTAGCGGGGGAGGAGGATACGCAGTATTTT
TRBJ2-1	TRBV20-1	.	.	CSARARPDRYNEQFF	TGCAGTGCAAGGGCCCGACCAGATCGTTACAATGAGCAGTTCTTC
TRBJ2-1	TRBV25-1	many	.	CASSVGAQAPSDEQFF	TGTGCCAGCAGTGTAGGAGCCCAAGCGCCGTCCGATGAGCAGTTCTTC
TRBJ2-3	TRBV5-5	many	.	CASSFLATSTDTQYF	TGTGCCAGCAGCTTCCTAGCGACTAGCACAGATACGCAGTATTTT
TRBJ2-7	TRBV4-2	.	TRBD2	CASSPRPGLYYEQYF	TGTGCCAGCAGCCCGCGGCCGGGACTATACTACGAGCAGTACTTC
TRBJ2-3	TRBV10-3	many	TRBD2	CAISESGEGDTQYF	TGTGCCATCAGTGAGTCGGGGGAGGGAGATACGCAGTATTTT
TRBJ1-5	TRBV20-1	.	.	CSASGQGNQPQHF	TGCAGTGCTAGCGGCCAGGGGAATCAGCCCCAGCATTTT
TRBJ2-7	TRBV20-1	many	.	CSARKTVSSYEQYF	TGCAGTGCTAGAAAAACGGTCAGCTCCTACGAGCAGTACTTC
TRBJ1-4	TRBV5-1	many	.	CASTPAGREKLFF	TGCGCCAGCACCCCAGCGGGAAGGGAAAAACTGTTTTTT
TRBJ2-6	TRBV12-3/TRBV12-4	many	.	CASSSPGSGANVLTF	TGTGCCAGCAGTTCCCCCGGGTCTGGGGCCAACGTCCTGACTTTC
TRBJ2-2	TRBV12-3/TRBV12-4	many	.	CASSLTLRGELFF	TGTGCCAGCAGTTTAACCCTCAGGGGGGAGCTGTTTTTT
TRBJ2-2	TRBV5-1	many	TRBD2	CASSFSLPGGAGELFF	TGCGCCAGCAGCTTTTCTCTTCCGGGGGGAGCCGGGGAGCTGTTTTTT
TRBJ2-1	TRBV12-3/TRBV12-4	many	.	CASSLDIERSF	TGTGCCAGCAGTTTAGATATTGAGAGATCCTTC
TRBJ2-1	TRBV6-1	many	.	CASSEYRGDEQFF	TGTGCCAGCAGTGAATACAGAGGCGATGAGCAGTTCTTC
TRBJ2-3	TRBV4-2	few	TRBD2	CASSPSGRAPDTQYF	TGTGCCAGCAGCCCAAGCGGGAGGGCCCCAGATACGCAGTATTTT
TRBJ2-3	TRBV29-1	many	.	CSARGAAGRSKSSTDTQYF	TGCAGCGCTCGAGGGGCAGCGGGCCGCTCTAAATCTAGCACAGATACGCAGTATTTT
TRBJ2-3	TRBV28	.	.	CASSSQDRVIRDTQYF	TGTGCCAGCAGTTCCCAGGACCGGGTCATAAGGGATACGCAGTATTTT
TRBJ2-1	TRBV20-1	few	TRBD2	CSAVGRARWNEQFF	TGCAGTGCTGTCGGGAGGGCCCGGTGGAATGAGCAGTTCTTC
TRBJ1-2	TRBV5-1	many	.	CASSLGLVGGYSTF	TGCGCCAGCAGCTTAGGCCTCGTTGGAGGATATAGCACCTTC
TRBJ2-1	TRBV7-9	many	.	CASSLGTANEQFF	TGTGCCAGCAGCTTAGGGACGGCCAATGAGCAGTTCTTC
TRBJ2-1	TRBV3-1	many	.	CASSQDLSSYNEQFF	TGTGCCAGCAGCCAAGATCTGAGCTCCTACAATGAGCAGTTCTTC
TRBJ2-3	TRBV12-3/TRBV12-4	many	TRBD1	CASSPGTVSTDTQYF	TGTGCCAGCAGCCCCGGGACAGTGAGCACAGATACGCAGTATTTT
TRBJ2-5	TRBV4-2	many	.	CASSQGPRERGEDQYF	TGTGCCAGCAGCCAGGGTCCCCGGGAGAGGGGAGAGGACCAGTACTTC
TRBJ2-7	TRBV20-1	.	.	CSARDVRGYEQYF	TGCAGTGCTAGAGATGTCAGGGGCTACGAGCAGTACTTC
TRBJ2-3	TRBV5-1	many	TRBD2	CASSFSGSPRGDTQYF	TGCGCCAGCAGCTTCAGCGGGAGTCCACGAGGGGATACGCAGTATTTT
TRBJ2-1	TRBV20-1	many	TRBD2	CSAPRVLAGSNEQFF	TGCAGTGCTCCTAGGGTTTTAGCGGGGAGCAATGAGCAGTTCTTC
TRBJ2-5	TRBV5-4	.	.	CASSLVLGPRYQETQYF	TGTGCCAGCAGCTTGGTATTGGGTCCGCGGTACCAAGAGACCCAGTACTTC